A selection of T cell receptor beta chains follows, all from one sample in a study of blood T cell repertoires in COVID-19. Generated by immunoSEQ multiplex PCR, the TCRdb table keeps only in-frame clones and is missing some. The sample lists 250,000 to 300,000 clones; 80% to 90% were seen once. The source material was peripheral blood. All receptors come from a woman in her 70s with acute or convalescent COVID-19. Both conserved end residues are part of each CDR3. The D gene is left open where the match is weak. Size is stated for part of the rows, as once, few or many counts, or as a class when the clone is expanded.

DNA: TGTGCCAGCAGGGGAACAGGGGTAAGGGGCTACACCTTC
CDR3: CASRGTGVRGYTF
size: -
V: TRBV2
J: TRBJ1-2
D: TRBD1

DNA: TGTGCCAGTAGTCTATGGGGGTCGACAGGTAAAGCTTTCTTT
CDR3: CASSLWGSTGKAFF
size: -
V: TRBV19
J: TRBJ1-1
D: -

DNA: TGTGCCAGCAGTCGGACAGCCAACACTGAAGCTTTCTTT
CDR3: CASSRTANTEAFF
size: -
V: TRBV6-5
J: TRBJ1-1
D: -

DNA: TGTGCCACCAGCAGCTTTGACAGGGGTTATGAAAAACTGTTTTTT
CDR3: CATSSFDRGYEKLFF
size: -
V: TRBV15
J: TRBJ1-4
D: TRBD1

DNA: TGTGCTAGTGGTTTGACGAGGACAGGGGTCACTGAAGCTTTCTTT
CDR3: CASGLTRTGVTEAFF
size: -
V: TRBV12-5
J: TRBJ1-1
D: TRBD1

DNA: TGTGCCAGTAGTATAGATCTGAGGGCCTACGAGCAGTACTTC
CDR3: CASSIDLRAYEQYF
size: -
V: TRBV19
J: TRBJ2-7
D: -

DNA: TGTGCCAGCAGCCCCCGGGACAGGAACCCTCTCTTT
CDR3: CASSPRDRNPLF
size: once
V: TRBV3-1/TRBV3-2
J: TRBJ1-1
D: TRBD1

DNA: TGTGCCAGCAGCCAAGGAGGGATTGGTGCAGATACGCAGTATTTT
CDR3: CASSQGGIGADTQYF
size: -
V: TRBV3-1/TRBV3-2
J: TRBJ2-3
D: -

DNA: TGTGCCACCAGCAGAGACTTAGAATCACCCCTCCACTTT
CDR3: CATSRDLESPLHF
size: -
V: TRBV15
J: TRBJ1-6
D: -

DNA: TGTGCCAGCAGCCGACAGCCGAACACTGAAGCTTTCTTT
CDR3: CASSRQPNTEAFF
size: -
V: TRBV7-3
J: TRBJ1-1
D: -

DNA: TGTGCCAGCTCACCGACAGTTGTATATCAGCCCCAGCATTTT
CDR3: CASSPTVVYQPQHF
size: -
V: TRBV18
J: TRBJ1-5
D: -

DNA: TGTGCCTGGAGTCAAGGACAGTTGGAAAACACCATATATTTT
CDR3: CAWSQGQLENTIYF
size: -
V: TRBV30
J: TRBJ1-3
D: -

DNA: TGCGCCAGCAGCTTGGAAGGGGCTAGCAATCAGCCCCAGCATTTT
CDR3: CASSLEGASNQPQHF
size: few
V: TRBV5-1
J: TRBJ1-5
D: -

DNA: TGTGCCATCACCACAGGGCCGGCCCAGCCCCAGCATTTT
CDR3: CAITTGPAQPQHF
size: once
V: TRBV10-3
J: TRBJ1-5
D: -

DNA: TGTGCCAGCATGCAGGCCGTTAATTCACCCCTCCACTTT
CDR3: CASMQAVNSPLHF
size: -
V: TRBV2
J: TRBJ1-6
D: -

DNA: TGCGCCAGCAGCCAAGATCCGGGGACAGGGAACAATGAGCAGTTCTTC
CDR3: CASSQDPGTGNNEQFF
size: -
V: TRBV4-1
J: TRBJ2-1
D: TRBD1

DNA: TGTGCCAGCGGCCAATTCTCCACTGAAGCTTTCTTT
CDR3: CASGQFSTEAFF
size: -
V: TRBV7-8
J: TRBJ1-1
D: -

DNA: TGCGCCAGCAGCAACCTAGCGGGGGGAAAGCAGTTCTTC
CDR3: CASSNLAGGKQFF
size: -
V: TRBV4-1
J: TRBJ2-1
D: TRBD2

DNA: TGTGCCAGCAGGTATGGGCGTGGCACTGAAGCTTTCTTT
CDR3: CASRYGRGTEAFF
size: -
V: TRBV6-5
J: TRBJ1-1
D: -

DNA: TGCGCCAGCAGCACGGGACAGGAGGATTCACCCCTCCACTTT
CDR3: CASSTGQEDSPLHF
size: -
V: TRBV5-1
J: TRBJ1-6
D: TRBD1

DNA: TGTGCCAGCAGACCTCTAGCGGGGGGCTCCTACAATGAGCAGTTCTTC
CDR3: CASRPLAGGSYNEQFF
size: -
V: TRBV11-2
J: TRBJ2-1
D: TRBD2

DNA: TGTGCCAGCAGTTTAGGACAGGGAATCGATGGCTACACCTTC
CDR3: CASSLGQGIDGYTF
size: once
V: TRBV28
J: TRBJ1-2
D: TRBD1

DNA: TGTGCCAGCAGTGAAGCGACAGGGGTTGAAAAACTGTTTTTT
CDR3: CASSEATGVEKLFF
size: few
V: TRBV2
J: TRBJ1-4
D: TRBD1

DNA: TGTGCCAGCAGTTCCTCGGACTTAACGGACCAGCCCCAGCATTTT
CDR3: CASSSSDLTDQPQHF
size: once
V: TRBV2
J: TRBJ1-5
D: -

DNA: TGTGCCAGCAGTACAGGGTCTCGTTCACCCTACGAGCAGTACTTC
CDR3: CASSTGSRSPYEQYF
size: -
V: TRBV6-5
J: TRBJ2-7
D: -

DNA: TGTGCCAGCAGCTTAGGACCAGTGGGGACTAGGGAGCCCCAGCATTTT
CDR3: CASSLGPVGTREPQHF
size: -
V: TRBV7-8
J: TRBJ1-5
D: -

DNA: TGCAGTGCTGGCCGGGGGAATGAAGCTTTCTTT
CDR3: CSAGRGNEAFF
size: -
V: TRBV20-1
J: TRBJ1-1
D: -

DNA: TGTGCCAGCAGCCAGGACAGGTCGCAAGAGACCCAGTACTTC
CDR3: CASSQDRSQETQYF
size: -
V: TRBV14
J: TRBJ2-5
D: TRBD1

DNA: TGCGCCAGCGCCCAGGGGGCGCATGAGCAGTTCTTC
CDR3: CASAQGAHEQFF
size: -
V: TRBV5-1
J: TRBJ2-1
D: TRBD1

DNA: TGCGCCAGCTCCGGGACAGCCATGAACACTGAAGCTTTCTTT
CDR3: CASSGTAMNTEAFF
size: -
V: TRBV10-1
J: TRBJ1-1
D: TRBD1

DNA: TGCGCCAGCAGTGCCCTCGAGGAAGTATACTCTGGGGCCAACGTCCTGACTTTC
CDR3: CASSALEEVYSGANVLTF
size: once
V: TRBV10-2
J: TRBJ2-6
D: -

DNA: TGTGCCAGCAGCCTGGGGGGGGCAGTTGCTGGAAACACCATATATTTT
CDR3: CASSLGGAVAGNTIYF
size: -
V: TRBV7-8
J: TRBJ1-3
D: -

DNA: TGTGCCAGCAGCCGGACTAGCGGGGGGGCTTTCGATACGCAGTATTTT
CDR3: CASSRTSGGAFDTQYF
size: -
V: TRBV3-1/TRBV3-2
J: TRBJ2-3
D: TRBD2

DNA: TGCGCCAGCTCCTCAATCGGCAGGGGCCAAGAGACCCAGTACTTC
CDR3: CASSSIGRGQETQYF
size: -
V: TRBV4-1
J: TRBJ2-5
D: -

DNA: TGTGCCAGCAGCTTTTCGGTGTCCGGGGAGCTGTTTTTT
CDR3: CASSFSVSGELFF
size: -
V: TRBV11-2
J: TRBJ2-2
D: -

DNA: TGTGCCAGCTTAAGACGGCCATCCAGGGAGCAGTACTTC
CDR3: CASLRRPSREQYF
size: -
V: TRBV5-6
J: TRBJ2-7
D: -

DNA: TGTGCCAGCAGCGGACAGGGAAACACTGAAGCTTTCTTT
CDR3: CASSGQGNTEAFF
size: -
V: TRBV7-9
J: TRBJ1-1
D: TRBD1

DNA: TGTGCCAGCAGCTTTTATCTAGCGGGGAGAGAGACCCAGTACTTC
CDR3: CASSFYLAGRETQYF
size: -
V: TRBV7-9
J: TRBJ2-5
D: TRBD2

DNA: TGTGCCTGGGCCCCAGTCTATGGCTACACCTTC
CDR3: CAWAPVYGYTF
size: -
V: TRBV30
J: TRBJ1-2
D: -

DNA: TGTGCCAGTAGTAGGATAACAGGGGCCATCAATGAAAAACTGTTTTTT
CDR3: CASSRITGAINEKLFF
size: -
V: TRBV19
J: TRBJ1-4
D: TRBD1

DNA: TGCAGTGCTAGAGCTAATGAGCAGTTCTTC
CDR3: CSARANEQFF
size: -
V: TRBV20-1
J: TRBJ2-1
D: -

DNA: TGTGCCAGCAGCCGGTCTCGGGGGGCCGCAGATACGCAGTATTTT
CDR3: CASSRSRGAADTQYF
size: -
V: TRBV7-9
J: TRBJ2-3
D: -

DNA: TGCGCCAGCAGCCGAGAAGCGGGGATCTACGAGCAGTACTTC
CDR3: CASSREAGIYEQYF
size: -
V: TRBV4-1
J: TRBJ2-7
D: TRBD2